This is a list of T cell receptor beta chains from one sample in a study of T-cell reconstitution after alpha-beta-depleted transplantation in children. Each CDR3 protein gets one entry after TCRdb re-called the PCR reads with MiXCR. The sample carries 450,000 to 600,000 distinct CDR3 sequences, about a sixth recorded once. This sample comprised PBMCs from the stem cell graft donor, obtained from the stem cell graft. These receptors came from a human donor who donated a stem cell graft to a child with acute lymphoblastic leukemia. Each CDR3 is given with its conserved first and last residue. The D gene is left open where the match is weak. Expanded clones are given a class, and other clones once, few, many or no size at all.

CDR3 length	J gene	V gene	clone size	D gene	CDR3 DNA	CDR3 protein
14	TRBJ2-2	TRBV20-1	-	-	TGCAGTGCTAGTACGCAGGGGTTCCCCGGGGAGCTGTTTTTT	CSASTQGFPGELFF
12	TRBJ2-7	TRBV20-1	-	-	TGCAGTGCTAGCGTTGATTTCGAGATTAGGCGCTTC	CSASVDFEIRRF
13	TRBJ2-1	TRBV29-1	-	TRBD2	TGCAGCGTGGGACTAGCGCTGATCCATGAGCAGTTCTTC	CSVGLALIHEQFF
20	TRBJ2-7	TRBV3-1	-	-	TGTGCCAGCAGCCAAGAAGGGGCGCATCCGACGAGACAAACTTTATACGAGCAGTACTTC	CASSQEGAHPTRQTLYEQYF
16	TRBJ1-3	TRBV6-1	-	-	TGTGCCAGCAGAACAGACCGAACCGACCCTGGAAACACCATATATTTT	CASRTDRTDPGNTIYF
15	TRBJ1-1	TRBV5-1	-	TRBD1	TGCGCCAGCAGCTCGACGCAGACAGGGTACACTGAAGCTTTCTTT	CASSSTQTGYTEAFF
12	TRBJ2-3	TRBV20-1	-	-	TGCAGTGGACGGCGCTCGACAGATACGCAGTATTTT	CSGRRSTDTQYF
13	TRBJ2-7	TRBV7-9	few	-	TGTGCCAGCAGCCAGGGACCGCGACGAGGGCAGTACTTC	CASSQGPRRGQYF
13	TRBJ1-2	TRBV12-3/TRBV12-4	few	-	TGTGCCAGCAGTACTCGGGACCTCTACCCTAACACCTTC	CASSTRDLYPNTF
12	TRBJ2-7	TRBV6-1	-	-	TGTGCCAGCAGTGTCCACTCCTACGAGCAGTACTTC	CASSVHSYEQYF
12	TRBJ2-3	TRBV20-1	few	-	TGCAGTGCTAGAGATATGGCACATACGCAGTATTTT	CSARDMAHTQYF
16	TRBJ2-1	TRBV20-1	few	TRBD2	TGCAGTGCTAGAGATATGGGACTAGCGGTCTACAATGAGCAGTTCTTC	CSARDMGLAVYNEQFF
15	TRBJ2-1	TRBV5-1	once	-	TGCGCCAGCAGCTTGGCGGACCCCTCCTACAATGAGCAGTTCTTC	CASSLADPSYNEQFF
14	TRBJ2-6	TRBV12-3/TRBV12-4	-	-	TGTGCCAGCAGTTCACGGACTGGGGCCAACGTCCTGACTTTC	CASSSRTGANVLTF
14	TRBJ2-7	TRBV5-1	-	TRBD2	TGCGCCAGCAGCCCGGGGACTACCGACTACGAGCAGTACTTC	CASSPGTTDYEQYF
12	TRBJ2-1	TRBV27	few	-	TGTGCCAGCAGTGCGGGGACCGGAGGGCAGTTCTTC	CASSAGTGGQFF
14	TRBJ2-2	TRBV20-1	few	-	TGCAGTGCTAGAGATTTGAGTCGCGCCGGGGAGCTGTTTTTT	CSARDLSRAGELFF
13	TRBJ1-1	TRBV7-9	-	TRBD1	TGTGCCAGCAGCTTCATCGAGGACAGGGGAGCTTTCTTT	CASSFIEDRGAFF
14	TRBJ2-7	TRBV29-1	-	-	TGCAGCGCCACGCGGACATCCATTCCCTACGAGCAGTACTTC	CSATRTSIPYEQYF
12	TRBJ2-7	TRBV12-3/TRBV12-4	-	-	TGTGCCAGCAGTTTAGTAAGCCTCGAGCAGTACTTC	CASSLVSLEQYF
16	TRBJ2-7	TRBV5-1	-	TRBD2	TGCGCCAGCAGCCCCGGCGGGGCTAGCGGGACGGGAGAGCAGTACTTC	CASSPGGASGTGEQYF
15	TRBJ2-2	TRBV5-1	-	-	TGCGCCAGCAGCTCGTCTTACGGGAACACCGGGGAGCTGTTTTTT	CASSSSYGNTGELFF
13	TRBJ2-7	TRBV20-1	-	TRBD2	TGCAGTGCTAGGTTGACTAGCCTTGGCGAGCAGTACTTC	CSARLTSLGEQYF
14	TRBJ2-7	TRBV5-1	-	-	TGCGCCAGCAGCCTGTGGACAGAATCCTACGAGCAGTACTTC	CASSLWTESYEQYF
11	TRBJ2-3	TRBV12-3/TRBV12-4	many	-	TGTGCCAGCAGTTTTAGCCATACGCAGTATTTT	CASSFSHTQYF
18	TRBJ1-2	TRBV11-1	-	TRBD1	TGTGCCAGCAGCTTAGAGAGGGACAGGGGGAAGACAAACTATGGCTACACCTTC	CASSLERDRGKTNYGYTF
13	TRBJ2-7	TRBV20-1	few	TRBD2	TGCAGTTATTCTAGCGGGGCGTCCTACGAGCAGTACTTC	CSYSSGASYEQYF
15	TRBJ2-7	TRBV6-1	-	TRBD1	TGTGCCAGCAGCCCGGGACAGGCCCCCTCCTACGAGCAGTACTTC	CASSPGQAPSYEQYF
16	TRBJ2-7	TRBV27	-	TRBD2	TGTGCCAGCAGTTCTCTAGCGGGAGGGCCGCGCGACGAGCATTACTTC	CASSSLAGGPRDEHYF
14	TRBJ2-1	TRBV11-2	few	TRBD1	TGTGCCAGCAGCTTAGGGGCAGGGGGCCACGAGCAGTTCTTC	CASSLGAGGHEQFF
16	TRBJ2-5	TRBV20-1	once	TRBD2	TGCAGTGCTAGAGCCCTAGCGGGACCTTACCAAGAGACCCAGTACTTC	CSARALAGPYQETQYF
12	TRBJ1-4	TRBV15	-	-	TGTGCCACCAGTGGCAGGGGTGAAAAACTGTTTTTT	CATSGRGEKLFF
16	TRBJ2-1	TRBV12-3/TRBV12-4	-	TRBD1	TGTGCCAGCAGTTCTGGACAGGGCAACTCCTACAATGAGCAGTTCTTC	CASSSGQGNSYNEQFF
13	TRBJ2-2	TRBV6-1	-	-	TGTGCCAGCGGAGACAGCTCCACCGGGGAGCTGTTTTTT	CASGDSSTGELFF
13	TRBJ1-1	TRBV12-3/TRBV12-4	few	-	TGTGCCAGCAGTGTCGCAGAGAACACTGAAGCTTTCTTT	CASSVAENTEAFF
11	TRBJ1-5	TRBV12-3/TRBV12-4	few	-	TGTGCCAGCTCCTCGGGGGAGCCCCAGCATTTT	CASSSGEPQHF
14	TRBJ2-7	TRBV5-1	many	-	TGCGCCAGCAGCTTGGGTGCAGGGACCTACGAGCAGTACTTC	CASSLGAGTYEQYF
14	TRBJ2-5	TRBV5-1	once	-	TGCGCCAGCAGCCCGGCGATAGGTGGAGAGACCCAGTACTTC	CASSPAIGGETQYF
15	TRBJ1-1	TRBV12-3/TRBV12-4	few	TRBD1	TGTGCCAGCAGTCGAAGGACAGGGAAGCTTGGTGAAGCTTTCTTT	CASSRRTGKLGEAFF
17	TRBJ1-1	TRBV6-5	-	TRBD1	TGTGCCAGCAGTTTGGGACAGGGGGCCGAGAGGAACACTGAAGCTTTCTTT	CASSLGQGAERNTEAFF
18	TRBJ2-3	TRBV6-1	once	TRBD1	TGTGCCAGCAGTCGTACCCCGGGACAGGGGTTGGGCACAGATACGCAGTATTTT	CASSRTPGQGLGTDTQYF
13	TRBJ1-1	TRBV12-3/TRBV12-4	-	-	TGTGCCAGTTTACAGGGTCGGGGCACTGAAGCTTTCTTT	CASLQGRGTEAFF
14	TRBJ1-2	TRBV4-1	-	-	TGCGCCAGCAGCCTTAACAGGGAAGACTATGGCTACACCTTC	CASSLNREDYGYTF
16	TRBJ2-7	TRBV10-3	-	TRBD2	TGTGCCACCTTCGGGGGGCTAGCGGGGACCTCCTACGAGCAGTACTTC	CATFGGLAGTSYEQYF